The entry that follows covers one T cell receptor (beta chain) sequence. Antigen: not known. Tumor biopsies came from the same primary tumor site before and after PD-1 blockade. Generated by immunoSEQ multiplex PCR, the TCRdb table keeps only in-frame clones and is missing some. This sample has roughly 4,400 clones; about 63% occur once, and the top ten carry approximately 15%. The V gene's germline CDR1 is SGHTA and CDR2 FQGNSA. The CDR3 is 12 residues long. V gave up 1 base and J gave up 2 bases, with 2 bases separating them. The data originate from a study of T cells in tumors after PD-1 blockade. General study points: Blood contained 35% to 50% of the tumor's TCR clonotypes.

The chain recombines TRBV7-2 with TRBJ2-5; no reliable D call. The material sequenced was tumor tissue, taken after anti-PD-1 treatment. The receptor was isolated from a human donor with basal cell carcinoma. Written as DNA, the CDR3 is TGTGCCAGCAGCTTAGTGCAAGAGACCCAGTACTTC. Protein sequence: CASSLVQETQYF.